This record covers a single T cell receptor (beta chain). Its antigen is undetermined. PCR amplification relied on 60 Vbeta primers (plus 13 Jbeta primers). In the source study's methods: An analysis performed later counted 60 million to 90 million unique TCR beta chains (roughly 11 million of them shared). The method was immunoSEQ multiplex PCR; TCRdb's version includes in-frame clones alone and lacks a portion of them. That table gives V, J and clone size, and the DNA gave D and trimming. Recorded for this sample: some 120,000 clones. CDR3 size: 12 residues. The V segment lost 6 bases and the J segment 5 bases; nucleotides outside the gene matches: 1. Germline V gives CDR1 MNHEY, CDR2 SVGAGI. These data come from a study of cytomegalovirus exposure and HLA in healthy donors. Whole-study results and caveats: Reportedly, fewer N-insertions than the approximately 690-donor mean appeared in an Asian-associated ancestry cluster in a later analysis. Follow-up analysis found HLA locus-dependent TCR association rates, highest for DRB1 and lowest for HLA-C.

The V gene is TRBV6-5, the J gene TRBJ1-1; 9 bases agree with TRBD1. The clonotype originates from a young man in good health and CMV-seronegative. Sequenced material: PBMCs. CDR3 DNA: TGTGCCAGCAGAGGGACAGGGACTGAAGCTTTCTTT. It is translated as CASRGTGTEAFF.